These 4 T cell receptor beta chains originate from one sample sequenced in a study of OX40 agonist ivuxolimab in advanced cancers. Generated by immunoSEQ multiplex PCR, the TCRdb table keeps only in-frame clones and is missing some. The table includes about 80,000 clones, approximately 86% detected once. The source material was CD4+ or CD8+ T cells sorted from blood, sampled in a trial of the OX40 agonist ivuxolimab. All receptors derive from an adult with an advanced solid tumor such as melanoma, head and neck, liver or kidney cancer.

The chain carries TRBV4-3 and TRBJ2-1, with D perhaps matching TRBD2 (6 bases). Looked up from germline, CDR1 is LGHNA and CDR2 is YSLEER. The V end lost 4 bases, the J end lost 8 bases, and 18 bases lay between the germline ends. The CDR3 totals 15 residues. The CDR3 is CASSPLGDSGDEQFF. The CDR3 DNA sequence: TGCGCCAGCAGCCCCTTAGGGGACTCCGGGGATGAGCAGTTCTTC.

This clone was counted only a few times. The gene calls are TRBV18 and TRBJ2-1; no firm D call. Germline V CDR1 and CDR2: KGHSH, LQKENI. V lost 2 bases and J lost 5, with 13 bases in between. The CDR3 runs 15 residues. The DNA for the CDR3 is TGTGCCAGCTCACCATACGGGCTACGCAACAATGAGCAGTTCTTC. This codes for CASSPYGLRNNEQFF. Full variable domain (rest looked up from reference TRBV18 and TRBJ2-1): NAGVMQNPRHLVRRRGQEARLRCSPMKGHSHVYWYRQLPEEGLKFMVYLQKENIIDESGMPKERFSAEFPKEGPSILRIQQVVRGDSAAYFCASSPYGLRNNEQFFGPGTRLTVL.

The rearrangement joins TRBV19 to TRBJ2-3; D is unresolved. The CDR3 runs 16 residues. Between the trimmed V and J ends, which lost 2 bases and 0 bases, there was a span of 12 bases. Germline loops: CDR1 LNHDA, CDR2 SQIVND (reference sequence). This CDR3 reads CASSIIGTASTDTQYF. The CDR3 DNA reads as TGTGCCAGTAGTATAATAGGAACAGCTAGCACAGATACGCAGTATTTT.

This clone has more than one count but fewer than ten. The chain combines TRBV9 with TRBJ1-1; D is unclear. The ends were cut back, 0 bases at V and 7 bases at J, with 16 bases in the middle. Germline V gives CDR1 SGDLS, CDR2 YYNGEE. This CDR3 has 15 amino acids. CDR3 sequence: CASSVDHSWSGEAFF. CDR3 nucleotide sequence: TGTGCCAGCAGCGTAGATCACTCGTGGTCCGGTGAAGCTTTCTTT. Combining the CDR3 with reference TRBV9 and TRBJ1-1 gives the whole variable domain DSGVTQTPKHLITATGQRVTLRCSPRSGDLSVYWYQQSLDQGLQFLIQYYNGEERAKGNILERFSAQQFPDLHSELNLSSLELGDSALYFCASSVDHSWSGEAFFGQGTRLTVV.